The clone carrying this T cell receptor (beta chain) was detected only a few times. The record originates from a study of T cells in Graves' hyperthyroidism and ophthalmopathy. Amplified regions were TCR beta CDR3 sequences from RNA transcripts. During a first-round RT-PCR of the TCR CDR3, the HTBI primer set was used. TCRdb used MiXCR to reprocess the multiplex PCR reads, holding one entry per CDR3 protein. In the table there are approximately 600,000 distinct CDR3 sequences, around 21% of which are singletons. Sequencing was performed on blood. This receptor was taken from a young man with Graves' ophthalmopathy.

CDR3 in amino acids: CASSPPGRDYTF. The CDR3 DNA reads TGTGCCAGCAGCCCACCCGGGAGAGACTACACCTTC. This chain connects TRBV6-1 to TRBJ1-2; no clear D gene. The CDR3 runs 12 residues. Trimming removed 6 bases at V and 10 bases at J, with 15 bases between. CDR1 is MNHNS and CDR2 is SASEGT in the germline V gene.